These T cell receptor beta chains were read from a single sample in a study of response to subunit inactivated influenza vaccine. TCRdb itself ran the RT-PCR reads through MiXCR, one entry per CDR3 protein. The repertoire holds 500,000 to 600,000 distinct CDR3 sequences, with around 8% as singletons. The sample consisted of PBMCs from blood, taken 23 months after vaccination. The receptors were sampled from a man in his fifties or sixties who received an inactivated influenza vaccine. Each CDR3 is given with its conserved first and last residue. D genes are given only for firm matches. The size entry is marked missing in some rows and otherwise reads once, few, many or a size class.

size: -
V: TRBV15
D: -
J: TRBJ2-1
DNA: TGTGCCACCAGCGGAGGTAGCTTCTATGAGCAGTTCTTC
CDR3: CATSGGSFYEQFF

size: many
V: TRBV27
D: -
J: TRBJ1-5
DNA: TGTGCCAGCAGCAACAGGGGCAATCAGCCCCAGCATTTT
CDR3: CASSNRGNQPQHF

size: few
V: TRBV12-3/TRBV12-4
D: -
J: TRBJ1-1
DNA: TGTGCCAGCAGAAGAGGGGGGGGTTTGCGAGCTTTCTTT
CDR3: CASRRGGGLRAFF

size: few
V: TRBV5-6
D: TRBD1
J: TRBJ1-3
DNA: TGTGCCAGCAACCGCGGGACAGGGCTCTCTGGAAACACCATATATTTT
CDR3: CASNRGTGLSGNTIYF

size: many
V: TRBV6-1
D: TRBD1
J: TRBJ2-5
DNA: TGTGCCAGCAGACCCTTACAGGGGCTGGAGACCCAGTACTTC
CDR3: CASRPLQGLETQYF

size: few
V: TRBV7-2
D: TRBD2
J: TRBJ2-7
DNA: TGTGCTACCAGGCGAATCGGGACTAGCGGGGATCCCAAGTACTTC
CDR3: CATRRIGTSGDPKYF

size: few
V: TRBV4-3
D: -
J: TRBJ1-4
DNA: TGCGCCAGCAGCCAAGATACAGGGCTAGTAGAAAAACTGTTTTTT
CDR3: CASSQDTGLVEKLFF

size: -
V: TRBV5-4
D: -
J: TRBJ2-3
DNA: TGTGCCAGCAGCTTGCCCCCTGGAGAGGGGAATACGCAGTATTTT
CDR3: CASSLPPGEGNTQYF

size: few
V: TRBV10-3
D: -
J: TRBJ2-5
DNA: TGTGCCATCAGTAGAACGGGGCTCGGGGAGACCCAGTACTTC
CDR3: CAISRTGLGETQYF

size: many
V: TRBV10-3
D: -
J: TRBJ1-6
DNA: TGTGCCATCAGTCCGGGACATGAGGATTCACCCCTCCACTTT
CDR3: CAISPGHEDSPLHF

size: many
V: TRBV12-3/TRBV12-4
D: -
J: TRBJ2-7
DNA: TGTGCCAGCAGTTTAGGCGGTTTTTACGAGCAGTACTTC
CDR3: CASSLGGFYEQYF

size: -
V: TRBV7-2
D: -
J: TRBJ1-2
DNA: TGTGCCAGCAGCACTTTAAACAGGGACGGCTACACCTTC
CDR3: CASSTLNRDGYTF

size: many
V: TRBV29-1
D: TRBD1
J: TRBJ2-3
DNA: TGCAGCGTTGAAAAAGACAGGGTTGATACGCAGTATTTT
CDR3: CSVEKDRVDTQYF

size: -
V: TRBV7-8
D: TRBD1
J: TRBJ1-6
DNA: TGTGCCAGCAGGCGGGGGGACAGCGACCGTTCACCCCTCCACTTT
CDR3: CASRRGDSDRSPLHF

size: few
V: TRBV20-1
D: -
J: TRBJ2-2
DNA: TGCAGCCCCGTGTTCAGAGTTGCCGGGGAGCTGTTTTTT
CDR3: CSPVFRVAGELFF

size: many
V: TRBV20-1
D: -
J: TRBJ2-7
DNA: TGCAGTGCTATCGGGGCCTCCTACGAGCAGTACTTC
CDR3: CSAIGASYEQYF

size: few
V: TRBV11-2
D: -
J: TRBJ2-5
DNA: TGTGCCAGCAGCTTAGCTCGCGCCGAGGAGACCCAGTACTTC
CDR3: CASSLARAEETQYF

size: many
V: TRBV9
D: -
J: TRBJ2-2
DNA: TGTGCCAGCAGCGTAGCGATGACCGGGGAGCTGTTTTTT
CDR3: CASSVAMTGELFF

size: many
V: TRBV7-2
D: -
J: TRBJ2-5
DNA: TGTGCCAGCAGCTCAGGGAGCGGGGAGACCCAGTACTTC
CDR3: CASSSGSGETQYF

size: few
V: TRBV7-8
D: -
J: TRBJ2-2
DNA: TGTGCCAGCAGCTTAACGGAGCTGGGGGCGGTCACCGGGGAGCTGTTTTTT
CDR3: CASSLTELGAVTGELFF

size: -
V: TRBV5-6
D: -
J: TRBJ1-5
DNA: TGTGCCAGCAAACAATCGACAGATAGCAATCAGCCCCAGCATTTT
CDR3: CASKQSTDSNQPQHF

size: -
V: TRBV20-1
D: -
J: TRBJ1-1
DNA: TGCAGTGCTAGAGAGGGGAAGTGGATGAACACTGAAGCTTTCTTT
CDR3: CSAREGKWMNTEAFF

size: -
V: TRBV6-2/TRBV6-3
D: TRBD2
J: TRBJ2-1
DNA: TGTGCCAGCAGTTACTTAAGACTAGCGGGGCTTCCCAATGAGCAGTTCTTC
CDR3: CASSYLRLAGLPNEQFF

size: -
V: TRBV14
D: -
J: TRBJ1-2
DNA: TGTGCCAGCAGCCAGGGTCCGACAGGATTCTATGGCTACACCTTC
CDR3: CASSQGPTGFYGYTF

size: -
V: TRBV5-6
D: -
J: TRBJ2-2
DNA: TGTGCCAGCAGCTTGGAGGAGCTGTGGAACACCGGGGAGCTGTTTTTT
CDR3: CASSLEELWNTGELFF